Sequencing of this TCR beta chain was carried out in a study of T cells in Graves' hyperthyroidism and ophthalmopathy. TCR beta CDR3 sequences were amplified from RNA transcripts. TCR CDR3 underwent first-round RT-PCR with the HTBI primer set. TCRdb passed the multiplex PCR reads through MiXCR, listing each CDR3 protein once. The sample lists hundreds of thousands of distinct CDR3 sequences; approximately 14% were seen once. The CDR3 covers 19 residues. In germline, CDR1 is SNHLY, CDR2 FYNNEI. The J segment lost 6 bases and the V segment lost 10 bases, leaving 24 bases of the junction unmatched. This clonotype was seen a few times.

The source material was blood. The J gene is TRBJ2-1, the V gene TRBV2, with 10 nucleotides matching TRBD1. The TCR originated in a woman under 30 with Graves' hyperthyroidism. For the CDR3, the DNA is TGTGCCATCCTCGTCCCCGGGACAGGGGCTCTATCGGGTTCCAATGAGCAGTTCTTC. Amino acids: CAILVPGTGALSGSNEQFF.